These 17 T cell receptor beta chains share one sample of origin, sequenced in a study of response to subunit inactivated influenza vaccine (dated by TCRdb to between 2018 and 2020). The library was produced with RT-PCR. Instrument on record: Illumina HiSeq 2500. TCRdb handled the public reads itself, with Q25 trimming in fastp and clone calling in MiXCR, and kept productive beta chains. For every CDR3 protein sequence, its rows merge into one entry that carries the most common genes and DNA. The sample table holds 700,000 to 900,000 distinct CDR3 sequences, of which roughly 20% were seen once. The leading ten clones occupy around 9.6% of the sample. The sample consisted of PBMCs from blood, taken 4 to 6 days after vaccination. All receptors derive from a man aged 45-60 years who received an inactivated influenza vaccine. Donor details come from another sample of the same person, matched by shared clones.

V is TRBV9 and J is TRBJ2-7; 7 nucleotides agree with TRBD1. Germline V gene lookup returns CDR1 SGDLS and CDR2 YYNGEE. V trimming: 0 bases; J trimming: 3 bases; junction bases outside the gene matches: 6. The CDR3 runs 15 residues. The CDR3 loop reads CASSVGGGAFYEQYF. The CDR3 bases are TGTGCCAGCAGCGTAGGAGGGGGCGCTTTCTACGAGCAGTACTTC.

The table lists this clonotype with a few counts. DNA of the CDR3: TGCGCCAGCAGCCAAGATAGACTGCGCTCTGGAAACACCATATATTTT. Translation: CASSQDRLRSGNTIYF. The chain recombines TRBV4-3 with TRBJ1-3; D is unclear. This CDR3 is 16 amino acids long. Deletions cut 0 bases from V and 0 bases from J, with 9 bases between. Germline V CDR1 and CDR2: LGHNA, YSLEER.

The CDR3 here is CASRSRDGSLNTEAFF. CDR3 DNA: TGTGCCAGCCGCTCCCGGGACGGATCCCTGAACACTGAAGCTTTCTTT. V usage is TRBV28 and J usage is TRBJ1-1, with D perhaps matching TRBD1 (5 bases). CDR1 is MDHEN and CDR2 is SYDVKM in the germline V gene. Trimming took off 8 bases at V and 0 bases at J, with 19 bases between the two ends. CDR3 length equals 16 residues.

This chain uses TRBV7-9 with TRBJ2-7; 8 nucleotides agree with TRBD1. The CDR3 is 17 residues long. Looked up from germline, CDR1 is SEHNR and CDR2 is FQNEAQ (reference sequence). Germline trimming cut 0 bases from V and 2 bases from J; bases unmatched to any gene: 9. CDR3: CASSLAGGTGFTYEQYF. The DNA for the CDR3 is TGTGCCAGCAGCTTAGCTGGCGGGACAGGTTTTACCTACGAGCAGTACTTC.

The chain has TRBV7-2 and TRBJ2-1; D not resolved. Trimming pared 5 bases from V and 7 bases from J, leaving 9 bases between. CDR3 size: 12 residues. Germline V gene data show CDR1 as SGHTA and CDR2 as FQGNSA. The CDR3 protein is CASSPQRNEQFF. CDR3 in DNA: TGTGCCAGCAGCCCCCAGAGGAATGAGCAGTTCTTC.

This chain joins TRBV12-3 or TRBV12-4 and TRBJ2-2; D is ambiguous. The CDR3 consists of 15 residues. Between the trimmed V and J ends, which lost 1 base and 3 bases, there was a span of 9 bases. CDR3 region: CASSLVSRYTGELFF. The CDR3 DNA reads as TGTGCCAGCAGTTTAGTGAGCCGATACACCGGGGAGCTGTTTTTT.

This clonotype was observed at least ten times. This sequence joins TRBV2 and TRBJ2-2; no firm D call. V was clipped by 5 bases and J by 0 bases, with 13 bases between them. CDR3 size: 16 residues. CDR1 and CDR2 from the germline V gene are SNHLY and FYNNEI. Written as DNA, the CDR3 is TGTGCCAGCAGTAGGGAAGGCCTCGCGAACACCGGGGAGCTGTTTTTT. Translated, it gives CASSREGLANTGELFF.

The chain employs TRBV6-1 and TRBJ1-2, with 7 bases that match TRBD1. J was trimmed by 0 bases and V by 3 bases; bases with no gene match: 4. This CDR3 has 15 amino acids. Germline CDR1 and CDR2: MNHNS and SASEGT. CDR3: CASSDWDRSNYGYTF. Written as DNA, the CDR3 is TGTGCCAGCAGTGATTGGGACAGATCTAACTATGGCTACACCTTC.

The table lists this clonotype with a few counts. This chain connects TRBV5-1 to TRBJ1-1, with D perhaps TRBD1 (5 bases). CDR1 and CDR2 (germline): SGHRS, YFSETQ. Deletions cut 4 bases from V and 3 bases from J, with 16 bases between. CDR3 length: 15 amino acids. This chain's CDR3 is CASSPGRLSDTEAFF. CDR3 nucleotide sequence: TGCGCCAGCAGCCCGGGACGACTCTCGGACACTGAAGCTTTCTTT. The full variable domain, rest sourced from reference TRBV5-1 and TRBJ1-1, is KAGVTQTPRYLIKTRGQQVTLSCSPISGHRSVSWYQQTPGQGLQFLFEYFSETQRNKGNFPGRFSGRQFSNSRSEMNVSTLELGDSALYLCASSPGRLSDTEAFFGQGTRLTVV.

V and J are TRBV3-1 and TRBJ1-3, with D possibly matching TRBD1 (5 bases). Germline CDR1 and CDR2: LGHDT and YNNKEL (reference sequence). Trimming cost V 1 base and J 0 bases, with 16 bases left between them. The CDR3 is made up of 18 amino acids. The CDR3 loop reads CASSQGGRALSSGNTIYF. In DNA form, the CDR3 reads TGTGCCAGCAGCCAAGGAGGCAGGGCCTTATCCTCTGGAAACACCATATATTTT.

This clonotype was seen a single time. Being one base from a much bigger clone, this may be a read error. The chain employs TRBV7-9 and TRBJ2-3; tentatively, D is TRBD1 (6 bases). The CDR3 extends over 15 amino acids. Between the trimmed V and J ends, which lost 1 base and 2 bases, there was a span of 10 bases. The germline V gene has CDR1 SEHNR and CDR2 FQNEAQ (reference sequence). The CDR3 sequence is CASSLDRGHTDTQYF. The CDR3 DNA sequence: TGTGCCAGCAGCTTAGATCGGGGACACACAGATACGCAGTATTTT.

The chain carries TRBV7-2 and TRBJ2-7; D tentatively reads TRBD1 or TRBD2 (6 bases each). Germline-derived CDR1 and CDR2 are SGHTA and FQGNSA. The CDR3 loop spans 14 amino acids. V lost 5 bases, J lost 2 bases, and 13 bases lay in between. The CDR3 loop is CASSRGGSTYEQYF. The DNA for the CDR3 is TGTGCCAGCAGCCGAGGGGGGTCGACCTACGAGCAGTACTTC.

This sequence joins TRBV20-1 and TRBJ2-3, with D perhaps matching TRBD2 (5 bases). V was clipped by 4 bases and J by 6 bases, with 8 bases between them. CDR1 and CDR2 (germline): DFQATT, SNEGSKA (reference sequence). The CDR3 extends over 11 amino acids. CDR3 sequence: CSAKKRDTQYF. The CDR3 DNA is TGCAGTGCTAAAAAGCGGGATACGCAGTATTTT.

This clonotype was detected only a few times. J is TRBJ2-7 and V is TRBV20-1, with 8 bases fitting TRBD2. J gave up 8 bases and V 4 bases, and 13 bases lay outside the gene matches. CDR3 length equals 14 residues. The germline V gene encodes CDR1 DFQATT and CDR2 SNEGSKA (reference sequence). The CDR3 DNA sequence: TGCAGTGCTACTCCGACTAGCGCTACTTGGAAGCAGTACTTC. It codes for CSATPTSATWKQYF.

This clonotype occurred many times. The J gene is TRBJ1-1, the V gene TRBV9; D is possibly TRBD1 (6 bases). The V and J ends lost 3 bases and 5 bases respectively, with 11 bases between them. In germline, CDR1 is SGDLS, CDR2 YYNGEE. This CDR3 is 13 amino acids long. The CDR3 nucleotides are TGTGCCAGCAGCGGAGGGACACTTACTGAAGCTTTCTTT. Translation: CASSGGTLTEAFF. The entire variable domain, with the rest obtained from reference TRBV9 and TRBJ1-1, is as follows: DSGVTQTPKHLITATGQRVTLRCSPRSGDLSVYWYQQSLDQGLQFLIQYYNGEERAKGNILERFSAQQFPDLHSELNLSSLELGDSALYFCASSGGTLTEAFFGQGTRLTVV.

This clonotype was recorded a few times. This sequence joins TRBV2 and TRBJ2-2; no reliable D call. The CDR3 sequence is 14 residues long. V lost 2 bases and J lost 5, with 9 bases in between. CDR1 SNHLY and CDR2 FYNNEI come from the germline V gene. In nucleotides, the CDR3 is TGTGCCAGCAGTGAAAGGCAGAGGACCGGGGAGCTGTTTTTT. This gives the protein CASSERQRTGELFF.

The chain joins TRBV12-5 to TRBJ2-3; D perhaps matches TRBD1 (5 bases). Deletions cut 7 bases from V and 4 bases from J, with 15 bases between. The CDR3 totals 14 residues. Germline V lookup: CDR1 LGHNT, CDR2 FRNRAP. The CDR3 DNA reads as TGTGCTAGTGCCCCTCCTACAGGCCCAGATACGCAGTATTTT. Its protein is CASAPPTGPDTQYF.